The clone carrying this TCR beta chain was observed once. Its antigen is unidentified. Cells designated naive CD8 were CD45RO-negative and were positively selected for CCR7, with terminally differentiated effector memory CD45RA+ cells excluded. The data are from a study of shared clonotypes between healthy human individuals. Study-level background: Aged between 18 and 49, the donors were a couple of women and a few men.

Generated by immunoSEQ multiplex PCR, the TCRdb table keeps only in-frame clones and is missing some. The data hold approximately 600,000 clones, with 85% to 95% observed a single time. Regarding the study as a whole: Richness estimates generally favored naive over memory subsets. Few donors limited the genetic and exposure-history diversity represented.

V lost 6 bases to trimming and J lost 4 bases; unmatched junction nucleotides: 10. Germline V gene data show CDR1 as MNHEY and CDR2 as SMNVEV (reference sequence). CDR3 size: 16 residues. J is TRBJ2-3 and V is TRBV27; 10 bases match TRBD2. The receptor comes from a woman aged 30 to 39 in good health. The material sequenced was naive CD8+ T cells sorted from blood. The CDR3 bases are TGTGCCAGCAGACCCGCACTAGCGGGATTCGCAGATACGCAGTATTTT. Its translation: CASRPALAGFADTQYF.